This T cell receptor beta chain was captured in a study of T cells after yellow fever vaccination. Study in general: It was SMART-Seq v4 Ultra Low Input that prepared the fractions with low cell numbers.

Study-level results: Booster samples showed a return of most primary-vaccination clones (roughly 96% CD4, approximately 90% CD8). CD4 and CD8 compartments shared a small share of clonotypes.

A single record per CDR3 protein comes from TCRdb applying MiXCR to the 5' RACE reads. The sample includes a few hundred thousand distinct CDR3 sequences, roughly 19% of them seen just once. The CDR3 spans 12 residues. From germline, CDR1 is DFQATT and CDR2 SNEGSKA (reference sequence). V was cut by 3 bases and J by 6 bases, with 10 bases left in between. This clonotype was observed a single time. Its cognate antigen is unknown. Here the sequenced sample was PBMCs, taken 15 days after the yellow fever booster vaccination. The rearrangement joins TRBV20-1 to TRBJ2-3, with TRBD2 as a possible D gene (6 bases). The receptor's source is a young man who received the YFV17D yellow fever vaccine. Here the CDR3 reads CSARRSGDTQYF. The CDR3 DNA follows: TGCAGTGCTAGGCGCAGCGGGGATACGCAGTATTTT.